The clone carrying this T cell receptor (beta chain) was seen only a few times. Authors' data handling: Counts of nucleated cells, estimated from reference gene primer amplification, were obtained. Repertoires were generated with immunoSEQ multiplex PCR, while TCRdb's copy carries only in-frame clones and drops some. V and J calls and clone size come straight from that table; D and trimming were deduced from the DNA. Counted here are hundreds of thousands of clones, approximately 80% occurring once; the ten biggest clones make up over 1.5%. V lost 3 bases and J lost 6; bases outside the gene matches: 4. In germline, CDR1 is SGHDT, CDR2 YYEEEE. The length of the CDR3 is 14 residues. The data belong to a study of blood T cell repertoires in COVID-19. Study background: Samples representing acute and convalescent COVID-19 were sourced from the United States, Italy and Spain. T cells, B-cell-depleted T cells, or PBMCs provided the cDNA or gDNA that served as material.

The V and J genes are TRBV5-6 and TRBJ1-5; TRBD1 agrees at 9 bases. Sequencing was carried out using peripheral blood. This receptor was taken from a woman aged 80 or older with acute or convalescent COVID-19. The CDR3 reads CASSSGTGSQPQHF. The CDR3 DNA reads as TGTGCCAGCAGCTCCGGGACAGGGAGTCAGCCCCAGCATTTT.